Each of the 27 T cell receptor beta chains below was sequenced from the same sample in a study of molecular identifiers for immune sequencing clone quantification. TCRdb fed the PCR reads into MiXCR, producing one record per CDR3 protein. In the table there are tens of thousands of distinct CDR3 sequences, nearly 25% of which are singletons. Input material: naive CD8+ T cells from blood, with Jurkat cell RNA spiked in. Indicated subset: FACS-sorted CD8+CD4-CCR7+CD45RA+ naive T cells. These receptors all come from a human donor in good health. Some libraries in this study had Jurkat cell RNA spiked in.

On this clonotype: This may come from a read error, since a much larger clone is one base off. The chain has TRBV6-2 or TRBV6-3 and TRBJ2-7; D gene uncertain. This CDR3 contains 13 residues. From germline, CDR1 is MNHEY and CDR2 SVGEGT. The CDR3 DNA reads TGTGCCTGCAGTTATGTTGAGGACTACGAGCAGTACTTC. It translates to CACSYVEDYEQYF.

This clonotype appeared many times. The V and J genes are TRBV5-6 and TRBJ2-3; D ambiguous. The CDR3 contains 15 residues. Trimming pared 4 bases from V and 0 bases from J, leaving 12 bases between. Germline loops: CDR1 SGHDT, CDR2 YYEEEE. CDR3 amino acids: CASSLARPSTDTQYF. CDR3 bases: TGTGCCAGCAGCCTCGCGCGGCCTAGCACAGATACGCAGTATTTT.

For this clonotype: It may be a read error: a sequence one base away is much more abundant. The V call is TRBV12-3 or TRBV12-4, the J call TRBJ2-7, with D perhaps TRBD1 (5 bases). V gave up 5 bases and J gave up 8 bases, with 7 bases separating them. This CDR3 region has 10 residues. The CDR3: CASSPDKQYF. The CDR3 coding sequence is TGTGCCAGCAGTCCGGACAAGCAGTACTTC.

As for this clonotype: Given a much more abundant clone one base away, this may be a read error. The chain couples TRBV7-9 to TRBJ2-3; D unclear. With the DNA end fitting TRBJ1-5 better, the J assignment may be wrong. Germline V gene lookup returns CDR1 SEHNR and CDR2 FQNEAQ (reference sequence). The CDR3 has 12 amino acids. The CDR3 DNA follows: TGTGCCAGCAGCCAAATCCCAGATACGCAGCATTTT. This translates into CASSQIPDTQHF.

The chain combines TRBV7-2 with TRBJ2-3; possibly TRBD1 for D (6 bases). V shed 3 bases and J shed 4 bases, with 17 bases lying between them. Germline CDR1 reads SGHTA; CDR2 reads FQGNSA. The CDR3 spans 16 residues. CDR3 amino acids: CASSFRGLLRSDTQYF. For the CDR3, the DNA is TGTGCCAGCAGCTTCAGGGGTCTTTTAAGGTCAGATACGCAGTATTTT. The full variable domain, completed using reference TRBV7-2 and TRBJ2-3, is GAGVSQSPSNKVTEKGKDVELRCDPISGHTALYWYRQSLGQGLEFLIYFQGNSAPDKSGLPSDRFSAERTGGSVSTLTIQRTQQEDSAVYLCASSFRGLLRSDTQYFGPGTRLTVL.

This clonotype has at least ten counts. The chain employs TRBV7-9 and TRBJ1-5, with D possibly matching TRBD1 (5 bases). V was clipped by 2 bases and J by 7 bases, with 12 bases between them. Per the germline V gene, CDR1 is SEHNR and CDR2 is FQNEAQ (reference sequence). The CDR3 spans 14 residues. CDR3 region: CASSLSQEGQPQHF. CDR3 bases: TGTGCCAGCAGCTTAAGCCAGGAGGGGCAGCCCCAGCATTTT.

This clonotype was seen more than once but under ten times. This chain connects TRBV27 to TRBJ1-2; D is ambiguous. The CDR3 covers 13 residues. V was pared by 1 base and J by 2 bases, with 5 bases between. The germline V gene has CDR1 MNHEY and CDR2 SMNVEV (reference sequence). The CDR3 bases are TGTGCCAGCAGTTTATATGGAAACTATGGCTACACCTTC. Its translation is CASSLYGNYGYTF.

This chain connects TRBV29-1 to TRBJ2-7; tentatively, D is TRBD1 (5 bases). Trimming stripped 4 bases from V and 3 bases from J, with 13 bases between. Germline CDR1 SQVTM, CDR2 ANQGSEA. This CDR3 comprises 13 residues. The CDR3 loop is CSVVPQGDYEQYF. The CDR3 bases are TGCAGCGTTGTCCCACAAGGGGACTACGAGCAGTACTTC.

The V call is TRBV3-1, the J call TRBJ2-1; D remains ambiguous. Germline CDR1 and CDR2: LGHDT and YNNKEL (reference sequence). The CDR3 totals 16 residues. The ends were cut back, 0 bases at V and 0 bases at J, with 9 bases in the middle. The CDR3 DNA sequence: TGTGCCAGCAGCCAAGAAGTTTATAGCTCCTACAATGAGCAGTTCTTC. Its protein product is CASSQEVYSSYNEQFF.

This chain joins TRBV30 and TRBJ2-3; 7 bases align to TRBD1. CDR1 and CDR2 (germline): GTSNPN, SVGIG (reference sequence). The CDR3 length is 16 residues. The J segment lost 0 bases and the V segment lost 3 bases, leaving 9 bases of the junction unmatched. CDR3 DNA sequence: TGTGCCTGGAGCGACCTCCGGGACAGAAGCACAGATACGCAGTATTTT. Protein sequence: CAWSDLRDRSTDTQYF.

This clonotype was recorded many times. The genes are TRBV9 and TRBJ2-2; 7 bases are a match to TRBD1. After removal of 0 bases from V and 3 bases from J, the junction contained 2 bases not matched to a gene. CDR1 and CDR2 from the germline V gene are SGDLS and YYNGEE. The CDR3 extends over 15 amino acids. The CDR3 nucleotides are TGTGCCAGCAGCGTAGTAGACAGGGACACCGGGGAGCTGTTTTTT. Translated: CASSVVDRDTGELFF.

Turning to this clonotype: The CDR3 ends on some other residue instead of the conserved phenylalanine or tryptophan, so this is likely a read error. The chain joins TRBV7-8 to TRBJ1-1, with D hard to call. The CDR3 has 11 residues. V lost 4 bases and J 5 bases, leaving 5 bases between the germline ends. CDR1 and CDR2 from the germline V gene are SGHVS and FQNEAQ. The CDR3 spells CASSWGTEAFS. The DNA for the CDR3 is TGTGCCAGCAGCTGGGGAACTGAAGCTTTCTCT.

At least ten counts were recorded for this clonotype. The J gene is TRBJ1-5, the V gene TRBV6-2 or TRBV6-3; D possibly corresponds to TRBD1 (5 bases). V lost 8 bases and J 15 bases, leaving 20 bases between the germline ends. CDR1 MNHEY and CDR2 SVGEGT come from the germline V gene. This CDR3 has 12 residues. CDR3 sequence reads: CASRDGMTSVHF. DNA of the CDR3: TGTGCCAGCCGGGACGGAATGACCTCAGTGCATTTT.

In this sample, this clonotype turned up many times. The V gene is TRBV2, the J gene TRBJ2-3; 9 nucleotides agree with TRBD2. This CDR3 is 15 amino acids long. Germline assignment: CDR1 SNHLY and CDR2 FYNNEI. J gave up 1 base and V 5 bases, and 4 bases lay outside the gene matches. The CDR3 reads CASSFQREGTDTQYF. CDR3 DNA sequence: TGTGCCAGCAGTTTCCAGCGGGAGGGCACAGATACGCAGTATTTT.

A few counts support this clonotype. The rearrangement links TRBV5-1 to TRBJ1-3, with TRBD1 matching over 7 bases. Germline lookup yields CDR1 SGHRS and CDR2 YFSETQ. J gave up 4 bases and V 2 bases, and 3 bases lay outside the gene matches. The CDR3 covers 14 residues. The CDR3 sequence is CASSFTGDGNTIYF. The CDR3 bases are TGCGCCAGCAGCTTTACAGGGGACGGAAACACCATATATTTT.

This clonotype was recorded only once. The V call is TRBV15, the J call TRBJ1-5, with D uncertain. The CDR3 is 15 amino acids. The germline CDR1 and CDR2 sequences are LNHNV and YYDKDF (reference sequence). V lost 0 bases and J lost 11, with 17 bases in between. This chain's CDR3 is CATSRESWGGQAQHF. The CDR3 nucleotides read TGTGCCACCAGCAGAGAATCGTGGGGTGGCCAGGCCCAGCATTTT.

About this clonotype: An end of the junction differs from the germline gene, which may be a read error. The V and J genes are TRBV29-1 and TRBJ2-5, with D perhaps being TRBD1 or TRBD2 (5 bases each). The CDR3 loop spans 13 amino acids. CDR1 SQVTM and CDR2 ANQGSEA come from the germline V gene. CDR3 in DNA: TGCAGGGCCGAGGTAGGGACCGTCAACGAAGGCATCTTC. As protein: CRAEVGTVNEGIF.

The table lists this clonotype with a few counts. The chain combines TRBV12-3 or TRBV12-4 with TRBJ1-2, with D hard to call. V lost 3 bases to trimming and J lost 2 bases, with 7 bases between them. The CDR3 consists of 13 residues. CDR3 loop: CASSFPGNYGYTF. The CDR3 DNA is TGTGCCAGCAGTTTCCCCGGGAACTATGGCTACACCTTC.

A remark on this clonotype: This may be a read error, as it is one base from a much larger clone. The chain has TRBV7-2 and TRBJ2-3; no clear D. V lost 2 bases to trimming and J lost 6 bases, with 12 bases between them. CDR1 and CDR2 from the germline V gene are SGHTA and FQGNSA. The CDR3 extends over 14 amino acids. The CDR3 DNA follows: TGTGCCAGCAGCTTATTTCCGGTTCCGGATACGCAGTATTTT. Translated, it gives CASSLFPVPDTQYF.

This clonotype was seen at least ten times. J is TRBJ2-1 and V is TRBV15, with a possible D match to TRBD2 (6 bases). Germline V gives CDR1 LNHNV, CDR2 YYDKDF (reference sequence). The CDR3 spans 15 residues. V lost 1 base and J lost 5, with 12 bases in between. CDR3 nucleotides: TGTGCCACCAGCAGAGGCGGGGTGGGGCACAATGAGCAGTTCTTC. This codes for CATSRGGVGHNEQFF.

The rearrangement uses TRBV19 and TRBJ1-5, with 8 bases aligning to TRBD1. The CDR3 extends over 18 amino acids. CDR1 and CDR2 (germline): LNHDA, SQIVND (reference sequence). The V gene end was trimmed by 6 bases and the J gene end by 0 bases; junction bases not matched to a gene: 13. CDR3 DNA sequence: TGTGCCAGTAGCAAAGGGACAGGCGGGGTGTATAGCAATCAGCCCCAGCATTTT. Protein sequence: CASSKGTGGVYSNQPQHF.

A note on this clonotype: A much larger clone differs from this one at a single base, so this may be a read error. CDR3 in amino acids: CASSSRTSGSSSYNGQFF. The CDR3, as DNA: TGTGCCAGCAGCTCGCGGACTAGCGGGAGTAGCTCCTACAATGGGCAGTTCTTC. This chain connects TRBV7-2 to TRBJ2-1; 13 bases map to TRBD2. The germline gives CDR1 SGHTA, CDR2 FQGNSA. The CDR3 is 18 residues long.

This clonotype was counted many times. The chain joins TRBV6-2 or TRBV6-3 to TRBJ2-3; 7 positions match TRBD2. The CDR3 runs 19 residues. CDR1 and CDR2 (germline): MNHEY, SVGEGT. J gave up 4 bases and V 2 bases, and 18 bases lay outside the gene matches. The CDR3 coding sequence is TGTGCCAGCAGTTACCGCGAAATCGGACTAGATCGACCCCCAGATACGCAGTATTTT. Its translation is CASSYREIGLDRPPDTQYF.

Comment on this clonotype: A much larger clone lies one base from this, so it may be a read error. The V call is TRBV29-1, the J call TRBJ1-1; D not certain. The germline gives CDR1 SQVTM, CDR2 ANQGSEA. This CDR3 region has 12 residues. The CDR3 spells CSVVVVNTEALF. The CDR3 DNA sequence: TGCAGCGTTGTGGTTGTGAACACTGAAGCTCTCTTT.

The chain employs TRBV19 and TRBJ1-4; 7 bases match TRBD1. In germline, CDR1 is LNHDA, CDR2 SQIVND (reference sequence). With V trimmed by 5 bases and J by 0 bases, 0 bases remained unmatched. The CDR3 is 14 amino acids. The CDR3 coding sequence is TGTGCCAGTAGTGGGACAGCAACTAATGAAAAACTGTTTTTT. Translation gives CASSGTATNEKLFF.

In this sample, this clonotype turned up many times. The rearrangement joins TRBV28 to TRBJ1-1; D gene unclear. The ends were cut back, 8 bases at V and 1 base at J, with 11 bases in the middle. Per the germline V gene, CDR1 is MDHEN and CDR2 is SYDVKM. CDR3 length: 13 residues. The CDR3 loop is CASWGWTNTEAFF. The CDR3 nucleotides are TGTGCCAGCTGGGGATGGACGAACACTGAAGCTTTCTTT. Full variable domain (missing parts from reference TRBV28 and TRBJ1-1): DVKVTQSSRYLVKRTGEKVFLECVQDMDHENMFWYRQDPGLGLRLIYFSYDVKMKEKGDIPEGYSVSREKKERFSLILESASTNQTSMYLCASWGWTNTEAFFGQGTRLTVV.

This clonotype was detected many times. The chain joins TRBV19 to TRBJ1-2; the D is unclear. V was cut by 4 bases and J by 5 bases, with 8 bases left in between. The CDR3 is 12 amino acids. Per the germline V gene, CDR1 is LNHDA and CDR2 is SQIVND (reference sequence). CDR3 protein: CASSTDPYGYTF. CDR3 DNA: TGTGCCAGTAGTACAGATCCGTATGGCTACACCTTC.